Presented here are 22 T cell receptor beta chains from one specimen sequenced in a study of cytomegalovirus exposure and HLA in healthy donors. It was with 60 Vbeta and 13 Jbeta primers that the PCR ran. The data were produced by immunoSEQ multiplex PCR, yet TCRdb's version contains in-frame clones alone and is incomplete. The repertoire holds around 150,000 clones, 76% seen once, with over 1.5% in the top ten. The material sequenced was PBMCs. The source of these receptors is a middle-aged man in good health and CMV-seronegative.

The chain has TRBV5-4 and TRBJ2-5; no clear D gene. The DNA end lines up better with TRBJ2-7; the J call may be wrong. The CDR3 is 13 amino acids. CDR1 is SGHNT, CDR2 YYREEE, per germline (reference sequence). CDR3: CASSSVDPYEQYF. DNA for the CDR3: TGTGCCAGCAGCTCTGTAGATCCCTACGAGCAGTACTTC.

The chain links TRBV7-2 to TRBJ1-1, with D possibly TRBD1 on 6 matching bases. V was shortened by 6 bases and J by 2 bases, with 7 bases between the two germline ends. Germline V gene sequence: CDR1 SGHTA, CDR2 FQGNSA. The CDR3 has 12 residues. CDR3 coding DNA: TGTGCCAGCAGGACAGGCAACACTGAAGCTTTCTTT. It codes for CASRTGNTEAFF.

V gene TRBV19 combines with J gene TRBJ2-6, with TRBD1 identical over 8 bases. Germline loops: CDR1 LNHDA, CDR2 SQIVND (reference sequence). The CDR3 contains 17 residues. After removal of 7 bases from V and 15 bases from J, the junction contained 23 bases not matched to a gene. The chain's CDR3 is CASTSDHTGTGPRDLTF. As DNA, the CDR3 is TGTGCCAGTACCAGCGACCACACCGGGACAGGCCCGAGAGACCTGACTTTC.

The chain recombines TRBV6-1 with TRBJ2-3, with D possibly being TRBD1 (5 bases). The CDR3 totals 15 residues. Germline-derived CDR1 and CDR2 are MNHNS and SASEGT. With 5 bases removed from V and 3 bases from J, the gap between germline ends came to 15 bases. DNA for the CDR3: TGTGCCAGCAGTCTTTACAACAGGAAGACAGATACGCAGTATTTT. As protein: CASSLYNRKTDTQYF.

This chain joins TRBV4-1 and TRBJ1-4; 7 positions match TRBD1. CDR1 MGHRA and CDR2 YSYEKL come from the germline V gene. CDR3 size: 14 residues. Losses at the gene ends were 4 bases for V and 7 bases for J; bases not matched to a gene: 6. The CDR3 DNA follows: TGCGCCAGCAGCCTTCGACAGGGAGGTGAAAAACTGTTTTTT. This codes for CASSLRQGGEKLFF.

The V and J genes are TRBV11-3 and TRBJ2-5; TRBD2 aligns across 8 bases. In germline, CDR1 is SGHNT, CDR2 YENEEA. CDR3 length: 14 amino acids. J lost 11 bases, V lost 4 bases, and 12 bases had no gene match. CDR3 in DNA: TGTGCCAGCAGCTCGCCCGGGACTAGTGGAGAGCAGTACTTC. This gives the protein CASSSPGTSGEQYF.

This sequence joins TRBV6-6 and TRBJ1-2; TRBD1 agrees at 9 bases. The CDR3 extends over 12 amino acids. Losses at the gene ends were 6 bases for V and 8 bases for J; bases not matched to a gene: 4. Looked up from germline, CDR1 is MNHNY and CDR2 is SVGAGI (reference sequence). This CDR3 reads CASSWDREGYTF. The CDR3 nucleotides read TGTGCCAGCAGCTGGGACAGGGAAGGCTACACCTTC.

The V gene is TRBV27, the J gene TRBJ2-5; TRBD1 agrees at 10 bases. Trimming cost V 3 bases and J 5 bases; bases outside gene matches: 12. The CDR3 runs 17 residues. The germline V gene encodes CDR1 MNHEY and CDR2 SMNVEV (reference sequence). CDR3 in amino acids: CASSFRGDRGLIETQYF. The DNA of the CDR3 is TGTGCCAGCAGTTTTCGTGGTGACAGGGGGCTCATCGAGACCCAGTACTTC.

The chain couples TRBV7-8 to TRBJ1-1, with 7 bases lining up with TRBD1. The V gene end was trimmed by 1 base and the J gene end by 0 bases; junction bases not matched to a gene: 2. Germline lookup yields CDR1 SGHVS and CDR2 FQNEAQ. The CDR3 sequence is 15 residues long. The CDR3 DNA reads as TGTGCCAGCAGCTTAGGGGACAGTATGAACACTGAAGCTTTCTTT. This gives the protein CASSLGDSMNTEAFF. Combining the CDR3 with reference TRBV7-8 and TRBJ1-1 gives the whole variable domain GAGVSQSPRYKVAKRGQDVALRCDPISGHVSLFWYQQALGQGPEFLTYFQNEAQLDKSGLPSDRFFAERPEGSVSTLKIQRTQQEDSAVYLCASSLGDSMNTEAFFGQGTRLTVV.

CDR3 nucleotide sequence: TGTGCCATCAGTGATCCGGGACAGGGGTATGGCTACACCTTC. It yields the protein CAISDPGQGYGYTF. J is TRBJ1-2 and V is TRBV10-3; 10 bases align to TRBD1. CDR1 and CDR2 (germline): ENHRY, SYGVKD. This CDR3 region has 14 residues. V gave up 3 bases and J gave up 5 bases; unmatched junction bases: 3.

In its sample, this clone was seen once. V is TRBV6-4 and J is TRBJ2-3; 12 nucleotides line up with TRBD2. V was clipped by 5 bases and J by 2 bases; unmatched bases: 5. The germline CDR1 and CDR2 sequences are MRHNA and SNTAGT. This CDR3 region has 16 residues. CDR3 residues: CASSLTSGGLTDTQYF. CDR3 coding DNA: TGTGCCAGCAGTTTAACTAGCGGGGGGCTCACAGATACGCAGTATTTT.

This chain uses TRBV5-4 with TRBJ2-3; 12 positions match TRBD2. Per germline, CDR1 SGHNT and CDR2 YYREEE (reference sequence). The CDR3 runs 15 residues. V dropped 3 bases and J dropped 6; count of bases not matched to a gene: 5. The CDR3 here is CASSYLAGGVDTQYF. The CDR3 DNA reads TGTGCCAGCAGCTACCTAGCGGGGGGGGTCGATACGCAGTATTTT.

In its sample, this clone was seen a few times. The chain is built from TRBV9 and TRBJ2-5, with D uncertain. The CDR3 extends over 13 amino acids. Per germline, CDR1 SGDLS and CDR2 YYNGEE. V was clipped by 0 bases and J by 1 base, with 4 bases between them. DNA for the CDR3: TGTGCCAGCAGCGTAGACAGCCAAGAGACCCAGTACTTC. Amino acid sequence: CASSVDSQETQYF. The full variable domain, with the rest looked up from reference TRBV9 and TRBJ2-5, is DSGVTQTPKHLITATGQRVTLRCSPRSGDLSVYWYQQSLDQGLQFLIQYYNGEERAKGNILERFSAQQFPDLHSELNLSSLELGDSALYFCASSVDSQETQYFGPGTRLLVL.

The rearrangement uses TRBV10-2 and TRBJ2-2; 9 positions agree with TRBD2. The CDR3 has 16 amino acids. Germline CDR1 reads WSHSY; CDR2 reads SAAADI. V lost 5 bases and J lost 4; bases outside the gene matches: 8. The CDR3 sequence is CASSFRLAESTGELFF. For the CDR3, the DNA is TGCGCCAGCAGTTTCCGACTAGCGGAAAGCACCGGGGAGCTGTTTTTT.

V and J are TRBV5-1 and TRBJ1-4; possible D gene TRBD1, 5 bases. V was cut by 0 bases and J by 7 bases, with 16 bases left in between. The germline gives CDR1 SGHRS, CDR2 YFSETQ. The length of the CDR3 is 16 residues. The CDR3 coding sequence is TGCGCCAGCAGCTTGGAAGGTCGGGGGGGAGGTGAAAAACTGTTTTTT. This encodes CASSLEGRGGGEKLFF.

This clone has more than one count but fewer than ten. The chain joins TRBV4-2 to TRBJ2-5; D possibly corresponds to TRBD2 (6 bases). Judging by the DNA end, TRBJ2-7 fits better; the J call may be wrong. Germline V gene sequence: CDR1 LGHNA, CDR2 YNFKEQ. The CDR3 has 14 residues. CDR3 loop: CASSQDLGGYEQYF. The CDR3 DNA follows: TGTGCCAGCAGCCAAGATTTGGGGGGTTACGAGCAGTACTTC.

The rearrangement joins TRBV6-1 to TRBJ2-3; 11 nucleotides agree with TRBD1. This CDR3 is 15 amino acids long. Looked up from germline, CDR1 is MNHNS and CDR2 is SASEGT. V lost 4 bases and J lost 4; bases outside the gene matches: 4. Here the CDR3 reads CASSGVGQGADTQYF. In nucleotides, the CDR3 is TGTGCCAGCAGTGGAGTGGGACAGGGGGCAGATACGCAGTATTTT.

The chain uses TRBV27 and TRBJ2-1; 8 bases match TRBD2. The J segment lost 10 bases and the V segment lost 2 bases, leaving 4 bases of the junction unmatched. CDR3 size: 13 residues. Germline V gene data show CDR1 as MNHEY and CDR2 as SMNVEV (reference sequence). As DNA, the CDR3 is TGTGCCAGCAGTTTAGGGCTAGCGGGCGAGCAGTTCTTC. It yields the protein CASSLGLAGEQFF.

The chain uses TRBV4-2 and TRBJ2-3; no firm D call. Germline V gene sequence: CDR1 LGHNA, CDR2 YNFKEQ. The germline V and J ends were trimmed by 1 base and 1 base, with 21 bases remaining between them. The CDR3 consists of 19 residues. CDR3 protein: CASSQGKPILETRTDTQYF. Here the CDR3 DNA reads TGTGCCAGCAGCCAAGGAAAACCCATTCTGGAGACCCGCACAGATACGCAGTATTTT.

V is TRBV2 and J is TRBJ1-2; the D is unclear. Trimming cost V 10 bases and J 4 bases, with 16 bases left between them. CDR1 is SNHLY, CDR2 FYNNEI, per germline. The CDR3 is 13 residues long. In DNA form, the CDR3 reads TGTGCCACCCAGGTTGGGCACGGCTATGGCTACACCTTC. Translated: CATQVGHGYGYTF.

The chain combines TRBV10-1 with TRBJ2-7; D possibly corresponds to TRBD2 (6 bases). V was clipped by 0 bases and J by 4 bases, with 19 bases between them. This CDR3 contains 17 residues. The V gene's germline CDR1 is WNHNN and CDR2 SYGVQD (reference sequence). CDR3: CASSESRREPGRYEQYF. In DNA, the CDR3 is TGCGCCAGCAGTGAGTCGAGACGGGAGCCAGGCCGGTACGAGCAGTACTTC.

With respect to this clone: Relative to the germline gene, one junction end is altered; a read error may explain this. The V and J genes are TRBV9 and TRBJ1-2; 7 nucleotides agree with TRBD1. Looked up from germline, CDR1 is SGDLS and CDR2 is YYNGEE. The CDR3 covers 15 residues. This CDR3 is CTSSLGTALDYGYTF. The CDR3 DNA reads TGTACCAGCAGCCTAGGGACAGCGCTCGACTATGGCTACACCTTC.